In this sample, the clone carrying this T cell receptor (beta chain) turned up a few times. Its cognate antigen is unknown. The CDR3 extends over 13 amino acids. Germline V gene lookup returns CDR1 SGHVS and CDR2 FQNEAQ. With 2 bases clipped from V and 4 bases from J, the junction kept 1 base outside the gene matches. This sample is part of a study of T cell repertoires in cytomegalovirus infection. Overall study context: From public TCR beta signatures came an indication of both CMV infection and matching HLA type.

TCRdb called the reads again in MiXCR, with one record for every CDR3 protein. Here the sample spans 300,000 to 400,000 distinct CDR3 sequences, 15% to 20% being singletons. Findings and caveats of the study: CMV-specific TCR beta clonotypes restricted by HLA-C dominated the ex vivo response.

Sample: PBMCs. The chain recombines TRBV7-8 with TRBJ1-1, with 7 nucleotides matching TRBD1. This receptor was identified in a human donor in good health (CMV status not recorded). Some clones in this sample may be carry-over from other donors' samples. The DNA for the CDR3 is TGTGCCAGCAGCTTAACAGGGGTCACTGAAGCTTTCTTT. This translates into CASSLTGVTEAFF.